One and the same sample provided the 27 T cell receptor beta chains below, sequenced in a study of graft-versus-host responses after intestinal transplantation. The data were produced by immunoSEQ multiplex PCR, yet TCRdb's version contains in-frame clones alone and is incomplete. The table lists roughly 99,000 clones, approximately 90% of them singletons. Their cognate antigens are unknown. The sequencing here drew on unstimulated CD4+ T cells sorted from spleen or lymph node cells, taken before transplant. Every receptor here comes from a human donor who was the organ donor for an intestinal transplant.

The chain uses TRBV19 and TRBJ1-5, with TRBD1 identical over 7 bases. V shed 4 bases, J shed 0 bases, and the junction held 12 bases outside the gene matches. This CDR3 is 18 amino acids long. Per the germline V gene, CDR1 is LNHDA and CDR2 is SQIVND (reference sequence). The DNA of the CDR3 is TGTGCCAGTAGTAGAAGACAGGGTCTATACCCTAGCAATCAGCCCCAGCATTTT. It specifies CASSRRQGLYPSNQPQHF.

This clone has only a few counts. The rearrangement joins TRBV27 to TRBJ1-2; no clear D gene. The CDR3 sequence is 16 residues long. The germline V gene has CDR1 MNHEY and CDR2 SMNVEV (reference sequence). V was shortened by 8 bases and J by 8 bases, with 27 bases between the two germline ends. The DNA of the CDR3 is TGTGCCAGCGGAGAGGAGGGTTCGGGCGCCGGATCCGGCTACACCTTC. Translating it yields CASGEEGSGAGSGYTF.

This chain connects TRBV5-1 to TRBJ2-7; 8 bases are shared with TRBD1. The CDR3 is 15 residues long. The germline V gene encodes CDR1 SGHRS and CDR2 YFSETQ. The V segment lost 2 bases and the J segment 5 bases; nucleotides outside the gene matches: 9. CDR3 in amino acids: CASSFHRGNIDEQYF. The CDR3 nucleotides read TGCGCCAGCAGCTTTCACAGGGGGAACATAGACGAGCAGTACTTC.

This clone came up once. The chain employs TRBV6-5 and TRBJ2-2; D is unclear. Per germline, CDR1 MNHEY and CDR2 SVGAGI. The CDR3 extends over 14 amino acids. Deletions cut 0 bases from V and 2 bases from J, with 4 bases between. This CDR3 reads CASSYSRNTGELFF. The CDR3 coding sequence is TGTGCCAGCAGTTACTCGAGAAACACCGGGGAGCTGTTTTTT.

This clone came up once. The chain links TRBV5-3 to TRBJ2-5; the match to TRBD2 covers 10 bases. TRBV5-3 is filed as an ORF, its function uncertain. The ends lost 2 bases at V and 0 bases at J; junction bases unmatched: 10. The CDR3 contains 18 residues. The CDR3 region has the DNA TGTGCCAGAAGCTTCTGGTCTAGCGGGGGCCAGTACCAAGAGACCCAGTACTTC. This sequence encodes CARSFWSSGGQYQETQYF.

V and J are TRBV10-3 and TRBJ1-5; the D gene is possibly TRBD1 (5 bases). Trimming took off 10 bases at V and 2 bases at J, with 15 bases between the two ends. This CDR3 region has 14 residues. The germline V gene encodes CDR1 ENHRY and CDR2 SYGVKD. The CDR3, as DNA: TGTGCCAGCAAACAGGCTTCGGGCAATCAGCCCCAGCATTTT. It specifies CASKQASGNQPQHF.

The chain combines TRBV5-1 with TRBJ1-1; possibly TRBD1 for D (6 bases). V was pared by 0 bases and J by 6 bases, with 9 bases between. CDR3 length: 13 residues. Germline assignment: CDR1 SGHRS and CDR2 YFSETQ. Here the CDR3 DNA reads TGCGCCAGCAGCTTGGAGGGGGAATCTGAAGCTTTCTTT. Translated: CASSLEGESEAFF. The full variable domain, in which reference TRBV5-1 and TRBJ1-1 provide the parts outside the CDR3, is KAGVTQTPRYLIKTRGQQVTLSCSPISGHRSVSWYQQTPGQGLQFLFEYFSETQRNKGNFPGRFSGRQFSNSRSEMNVSTLELGDSALYLCASSLEGESEAFFGQGTRLTVV.

The rearrangement joins TRBV11-2 to TRBJ2-1; 11 nucleotides line up with TRBD2. J gave up 6 bases and V 6 bases, and 4 bases lay outside the gene matches. Germline V gene data show CDR1 as SGHAT and CDR2 as FQNNGV. This CDR3 has 14 residues. For the CDR3, the DNA is TGTGCCAGCAGAACTAGCGGGGGTGGCAATGAGCAGTTCTTC. It encodes CASRTSGGGNEQFF. The variable domain in full, with the rest retrieved from reference TRBV11-2 and TRBJ2-1, is EAGVAQSPRYKIIEKRQSVAFWCNPISGHATLYWYQQILGQGPKLLIQFQNNGVVDDSQLPKDRFSAERLKGVDSTLKIQPAKLEDSAVYLCASRTSGGGNEQFFGPGTRLTVL.

V and J are TRBV12-5 and TRBJ1-4; D unclear. Trimming removed 5 bases at V and 6 bases at J, with 10 bases between. Germline lookup yields CDR1 LGHNT and CDR2 FRNRAP. This CDR3 is built from 13 residues. The CDR3 DNA reads as TGTGCTAGTGGTACCGGTGCGGATGAAAAACTGTTTTTT. Translated: CASGTGADEKLFF.

The gene calls are TRBV4-1 and TRBJ1-5; a possible D gene is TRBD1 (6 bases). Germline loops: CDR1 MGHRA, CDR2 YSYEKL. The CDR3 contains 22 residues. The V and J ends lost 0 bases and 0 bases respectively, with 27 bases between them. Here the CDR3 DNA reads TGCGCCAGCAGCCAAGATGGGCGGCTACGGACAGCTCATCCTTATAGCAATCAGCCCCAGCATTTT. Translation gives CASSQDGRLRTAHPYSNQPQHF.

V is TRBV9 and J is TRBJ2-1, with TRBD2 matching over 11 bases. The CDR3 is 15 amino acids. With 0 bases clipped from V and 7 bases from J, the junction kept 3 bases outside the gene matches. The germline V gene encodes CDR1 SGDLS and CDR2 YYNGEE. CDR3 in amino acids: CASSVVVAGGNEQFF. DNA of the CDR3: TGTGCCAGCAGCGTAGTTGTAGCGGGAGGGAATGAGCAGTTCTTC.

This clone was counted a single time. This CDR3 reads CASSQNSADSPLHF. The CDR3 region has the DNA TGTGCCAGCAGCCAGAATTCGGCTGATTCACCCCTCCACTTT. This chain links TRBV11-2 with TRBJ1-6; D unresolved. Germline V gene sequence: CDR1 SGHAT, CDR2 FQNNGV. This CDR3 comprises 14 residues. V lost 5 bases to trimming and J lost 8 bases, with 13 bases between them.

The chain couples TRBV5-6 to TRBJ2-7, with 10 nucleotides matching TRBD2. V trimming: 3 bases; J trimming: 0 bases; junction bases outside the gene matches: 0. Germline V gene sequence: CDR1 SGHDT, CDR2 YYEEEE. The CDR3 is made up of 14 amino acids. CDR3 sequence reads: CASSSSGSSYEQYF. For the CDR3, the DNA is TGTGCCAGCAGCTCTAGCGGGAGCTCCTACGAGCAGTACTTC.

The rearrangement uses TRBV12-2 and TRBJ2-1; the table's D call TRBD2 went unverified against the DNA. TRBV12-2 corresponds to a pseudogene. The CDR3 spans 10 residues. DNA of the CDR3: TGTGCAGGACTGAAGGAGTCTCCGTTCTTC. It specifies CAGLKESPFF.

The CDR3 spells CSARGRTEAFF. The DNA of the CDR3 is TGCAGTGCTAGGGGGCGTACTGAAGCTTTCTTT. The V call is TRBV20-1, the J call TRBJ1-1, with D possibly TRBD1 on 5 matching bases. Germline CDR1 and CDR2: DFQATT and SNEGSKA (reference sequence). Deletions cut 3 bases from V and 5 bases from J, with 7 bases between. This CDR3 region has 11 residues.

The chain couples TRBV18 to TRBJ1-1; D might be TRBD1 (5 bases). The V end was cut by 8 bases, the J end by 2 bases, with 15 bases between. This CDR3 has 14 amino acids. From germline, CDR1 is KGHSH and CDR2 LQKENI. In DNA form, the CDR3 reads TGTGCCAGCACCGGGGGACCTCTCAACACTGAAGCTTTCTTT. This gives the protein CASTGGPLNTEAFF.

The V call is TRBV10-3, the J call TRBJ2-7; 7 bases match TRBD1. This CDR3 contains 13 residues. Germline V gene lookup returns CDR1 ENHRY and CDR2 SYGVKD. V gave up 6 bases and J gave up 5 bases; unmatched junction bases: 7. Written as DNA, the CDR3 is TGTGCCATCAGCCACGACAGGGATAACGAGCAGTACTTC. This sequence encodes CAISHDRDNEQYF.

J is TRBJ2-6 and V is TRBV7-3; D perhaps matches TRBD1 (5 bases). This CDR3 contains 15 residues. Germline values: CDR1 SGHTA, CDR2 FQGTGA. Deletions cut 2 bases from V and 0 bases from J, with 5 bases between. In nucleotides, the CDR3 is TGTGCCAGCAGCTTAGACAGCTCTGGGGCCAACGTCCTGACTTTC. Its translation: CASSLDSSGANVLTF.

V and J are TRBV6-5 and TRBJ2-5, with TRBD1 identical over 10 bases. Unmatched junction bases numbered 3, after V lost 6 bases and J lost 5 bases. This CDR3 contains 13 residues. In germline, CDR1 is MNHEY, CDR2 SVGAGI. The CDR3 region is CASRRQGAETQYF. The CDR3 coding sequence is TGTGCCAGCAGACGACAGGGGGCGGAGACCCAGTACTTC.

The V gene is TRBV19, the J gene TRBJ1-5; no definite D call. The germline CDR1 and CDR2 sequences are LNHDA and SQIVND (reference sequence). Trimming took 8 bases from V and 4 from J, leaving 12 bases between them. This CDR3 has 13 residues. The CDR3 spells CASGRQINQPQHF. CDR3 bases: TGTGCCAGTGGGAGGCAGATAAATCAGCCCCAGCATTTT.

The chain has TRBV5-1 and TRBJ1-1; no clear D. The CDR3 is made up of 14 amino acids. The germline V gene encodes CDR1 SGHRS and CDR2 YFSETQ. Trimming took off 4 bases at V and 1 base at J, with 11 bases between the two ends. The CDR3 coding sequence is TGCGCCAGCAGCCGATGGGGTGCGAACACTGAAGCTTTCTTT. It is translated as CASSRWGANTEAFF.

The V and J genes are TRBV6-6 and TRBJ1-3; 11 positions match TRBD1. The CDR3 loop spans 16 amino acids. The germline V gene encodes CDR1 MNHNY and CDR2 SVGAGI (reference sequence). V was clipped by 5 bases and J by 2 bases; unmatched bases: 5. CDR3 loop: CASSTGQGAPGNTIYF. The CDR3 DNA sequence: TGTGCCAGCAGTACCGGACAGGGGGCACCTGGAAACACCATATATTTT.

This clone appeared many times. The chain combines TRBV5-1 with TRBJ1-2; possibly TRBD1 for D (6 bases). The CDR3 length is 16 residues. Trimming left V 0 bases short and J 8 bases short, with 20 bases between. CDR1 SGHRS and CDR2 YFSETQ come from the germline V gene. CDR3 amino acids: CASSLVGGARFTGYTF. The DNA for the CDR3 is TGCGCCAGCAGCTTGGTAGGGGGGGCGAGGTTTACGGGCTACACCTTC.

The V gene is TRBV6-5, the J gene TRBJ2-2; D remains unclear. The CDR3 has 16 amino acids. Germline assignment: CDR1 MNHEY and CDR2 SVGAGI. V lost 2 bases, J lost 2 bases, and 12 bases lay in between. The CDR3 nucleotides read TGTGCCAGCAGTTACCGGGCCGACCGTAACACCGGGGAGCTGTTTTTT. Translated, it gives CASSYRADRNTGELFF.

The V call is TRBV5-4, the J call TRBJ1-5; no clear D. Germline CDR1 reads SGHNT; CDR2 reads YYREEE (reference sequence). CDR3 length: 14 residues. The V gene lost 0 bases and the J gene lost 4 bases, with 8 bases spanning the gap. The CDR3 sequence: CASSLDGFNQPQHF. The CDR3, as DNA: TGTGCCAGCAGCTTGGACGGCTTTAATCAGCCCCAGCATTTT.

V usage is TRBV28 and J usage is TRBJ2-1, with D possibly being TRBD1 (7 bases). The CDR3 is 13 residues long. With 1 base removed from V and 9 bases from J, the gap between germline ends came to 10 bases. Germline V gives CDR1 MDHEN, CDR2 SYDVKM. CDR3 nucleotide sequence: TGTGCCAGCAGTTTATTGGAGGGGGCTGAGCAGTTCTTC. Residues: CASSLLEGAEQFF.

This clone was seen a single time. The rearrangement joins TRBV2 to TRBJ2-1, with TRBD1 matching over 7 bases. This CDR3 contains 16 residues. Germline V gene lookup returns CDR1 SNHLY and CDR2 FYNNEI. J gave up 4 bases and V 5 bases, and 11 bases lay outside the gene matches. The DNA of the CDR3 is TGTGCCAGCAGTCGCCGCCGGGACAGAAAATACAATGAGCAGTTCTTC. This gives the protein CASSRRRDRKYNEQFF.